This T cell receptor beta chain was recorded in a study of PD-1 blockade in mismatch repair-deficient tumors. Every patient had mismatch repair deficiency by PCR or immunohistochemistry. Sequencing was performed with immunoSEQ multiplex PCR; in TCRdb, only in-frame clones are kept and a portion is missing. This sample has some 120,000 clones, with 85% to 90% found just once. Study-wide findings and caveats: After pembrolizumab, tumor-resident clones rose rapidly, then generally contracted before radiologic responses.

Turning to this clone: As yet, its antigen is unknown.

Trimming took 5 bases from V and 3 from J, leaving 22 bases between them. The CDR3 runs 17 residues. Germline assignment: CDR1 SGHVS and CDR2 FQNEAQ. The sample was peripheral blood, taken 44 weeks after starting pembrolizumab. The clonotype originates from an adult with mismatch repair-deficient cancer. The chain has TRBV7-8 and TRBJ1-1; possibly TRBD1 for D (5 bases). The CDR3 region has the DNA TGTGCCAGCAGCCTCATGACCGGACACGCAGGAGACACTGAAGCTTTCTTT. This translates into CASSLMTGHAGDTEAFF.